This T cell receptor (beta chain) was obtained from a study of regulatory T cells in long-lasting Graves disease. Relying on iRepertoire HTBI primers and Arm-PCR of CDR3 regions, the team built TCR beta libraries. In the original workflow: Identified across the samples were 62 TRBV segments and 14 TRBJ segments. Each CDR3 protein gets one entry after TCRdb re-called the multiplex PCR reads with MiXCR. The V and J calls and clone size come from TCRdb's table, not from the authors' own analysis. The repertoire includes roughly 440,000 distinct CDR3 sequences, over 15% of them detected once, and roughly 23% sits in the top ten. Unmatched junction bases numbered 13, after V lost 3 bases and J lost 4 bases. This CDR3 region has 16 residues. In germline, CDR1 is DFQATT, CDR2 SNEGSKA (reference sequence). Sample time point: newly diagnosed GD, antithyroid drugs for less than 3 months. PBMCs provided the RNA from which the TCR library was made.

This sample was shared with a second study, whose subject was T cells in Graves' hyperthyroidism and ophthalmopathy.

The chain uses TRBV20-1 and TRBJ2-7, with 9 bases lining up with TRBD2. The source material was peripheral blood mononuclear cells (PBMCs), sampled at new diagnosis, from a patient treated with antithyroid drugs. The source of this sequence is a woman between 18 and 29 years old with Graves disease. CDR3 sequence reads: CSASPPWGAGGYEQYF. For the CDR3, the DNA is TGCAGTGCTAGCCCCCCATGGGGAGCGGGAGGATACGAGCAGTACTTC.